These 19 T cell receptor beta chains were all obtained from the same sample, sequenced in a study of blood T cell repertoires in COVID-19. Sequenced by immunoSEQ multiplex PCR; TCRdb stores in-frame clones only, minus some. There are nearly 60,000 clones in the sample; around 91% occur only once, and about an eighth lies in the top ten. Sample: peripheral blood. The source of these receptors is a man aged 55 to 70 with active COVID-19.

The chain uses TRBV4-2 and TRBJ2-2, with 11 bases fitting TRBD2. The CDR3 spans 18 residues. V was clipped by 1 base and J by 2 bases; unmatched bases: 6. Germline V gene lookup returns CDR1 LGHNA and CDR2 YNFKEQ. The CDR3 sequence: CASSQGASGGFNTGELFF. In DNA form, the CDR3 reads TGTGCCAGCAGCCAAGGGGCTAGCGGGGGGTTCAACACCGGGGAGCTGTTTTTT.

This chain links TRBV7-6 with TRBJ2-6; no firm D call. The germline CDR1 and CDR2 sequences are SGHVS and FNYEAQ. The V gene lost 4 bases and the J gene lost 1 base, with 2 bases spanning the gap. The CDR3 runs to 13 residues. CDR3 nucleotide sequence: TGTGCCAGCAGCTCTTCTGGGGCCAACGTCCTGACTTTC. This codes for CASSSSGANVLTF.

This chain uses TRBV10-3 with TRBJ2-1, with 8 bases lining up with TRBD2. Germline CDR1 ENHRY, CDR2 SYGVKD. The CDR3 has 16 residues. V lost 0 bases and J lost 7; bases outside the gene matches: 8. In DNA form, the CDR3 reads TGTGCCATCAGTGAGTCACTAGCGGCAGCAGAGAATGAGCAGTTCTTC. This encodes CAISESLAAAENEQFF.

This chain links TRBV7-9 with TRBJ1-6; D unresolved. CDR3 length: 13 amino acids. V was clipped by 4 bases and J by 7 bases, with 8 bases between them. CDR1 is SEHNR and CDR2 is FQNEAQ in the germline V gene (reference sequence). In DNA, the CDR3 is TGTGCCAGCAGCTCCACTAGGAATTCACCCCTCCACTTT. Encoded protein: CASSSTRNSPLHF.

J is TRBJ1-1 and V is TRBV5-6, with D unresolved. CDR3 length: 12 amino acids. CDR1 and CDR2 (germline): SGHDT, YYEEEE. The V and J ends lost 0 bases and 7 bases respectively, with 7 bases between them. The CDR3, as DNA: TGTGCCAGCAGCTTGGAGCGGGGTGAAGCTTTCTTT. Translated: CASSLERGEAFF.

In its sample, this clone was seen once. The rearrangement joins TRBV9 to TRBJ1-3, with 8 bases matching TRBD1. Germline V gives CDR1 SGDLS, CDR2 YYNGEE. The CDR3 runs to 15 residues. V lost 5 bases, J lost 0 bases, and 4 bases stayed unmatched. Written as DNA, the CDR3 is TGTGCCAGCAGTGTCCAGGGGGCCTCTGGAAACACCATATATTTT. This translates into CASSVQGASGNTIYF.

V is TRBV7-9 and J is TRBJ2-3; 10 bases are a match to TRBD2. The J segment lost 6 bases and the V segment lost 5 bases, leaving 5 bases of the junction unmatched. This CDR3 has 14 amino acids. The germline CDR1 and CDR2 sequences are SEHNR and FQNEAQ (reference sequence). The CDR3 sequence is CASSPSGGADTQYF. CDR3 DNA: TGTGCCAGCAGCCCCAGCGGGGGGGCCGATACGCAGTATTTT.

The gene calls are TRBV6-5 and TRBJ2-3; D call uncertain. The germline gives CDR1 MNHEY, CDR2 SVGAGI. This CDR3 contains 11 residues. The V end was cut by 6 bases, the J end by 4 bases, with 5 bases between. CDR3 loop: CASSRADTQYF. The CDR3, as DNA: TGTGCCAGCAGCCGGGCAGATACGCAGTATTTT.

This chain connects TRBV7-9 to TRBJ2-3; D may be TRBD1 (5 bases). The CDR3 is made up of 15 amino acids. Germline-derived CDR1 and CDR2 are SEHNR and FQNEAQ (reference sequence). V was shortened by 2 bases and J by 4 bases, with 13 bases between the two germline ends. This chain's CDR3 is CASSLRAGMSDTQYF. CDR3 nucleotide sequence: TGTGCCAGCAGCTTACGGGCAGGGATGTCAGATACGCAGTATTTT.

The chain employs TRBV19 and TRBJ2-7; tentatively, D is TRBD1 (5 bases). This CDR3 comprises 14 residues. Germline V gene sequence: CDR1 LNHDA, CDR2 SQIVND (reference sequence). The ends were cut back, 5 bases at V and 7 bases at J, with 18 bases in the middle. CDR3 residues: CASSGATSTEEQYF. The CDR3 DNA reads TGTGCCAGTAGTGGGGCTACTTCAACCGAGGAGCAGTACTTC.

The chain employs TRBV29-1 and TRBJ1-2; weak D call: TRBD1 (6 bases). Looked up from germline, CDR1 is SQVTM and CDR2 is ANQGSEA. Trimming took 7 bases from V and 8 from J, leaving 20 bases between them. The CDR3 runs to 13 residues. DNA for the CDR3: TGCAGCGCCACCGGGACAATGGGCCTGGGCTACACCTTC. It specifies CSATGTMGLGYTF.

CDR3 in DNA: TGTGCCAGCTCACCGCCAGGTTTCAGGCGAAGTTCACCCCTCCACTTT. Protein product: CASSPPGFRRSSPLHF. The rearrangement uses TRBV18 and TRBJ1-6, with no clear D. With 3 bases removed from V and 9 bases from J, the gap between germline ends came to 18 bases. Germline V CDR1 and CDR2: KGHSH, LQKENI. This CDR3 comprises 16 residues.

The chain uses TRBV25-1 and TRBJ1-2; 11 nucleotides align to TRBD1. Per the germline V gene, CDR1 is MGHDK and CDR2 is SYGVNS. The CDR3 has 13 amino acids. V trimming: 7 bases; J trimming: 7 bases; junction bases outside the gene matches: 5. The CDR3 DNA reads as TGTGCCAGCACTAGGACAGGGGGCATTGGCTACACCTTC. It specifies CASTRTGGIGYTF.

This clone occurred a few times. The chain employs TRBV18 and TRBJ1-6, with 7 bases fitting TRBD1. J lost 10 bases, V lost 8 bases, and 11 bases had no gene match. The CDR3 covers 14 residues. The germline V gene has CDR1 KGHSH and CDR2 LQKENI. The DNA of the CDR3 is TGTGCCAGCGCGACAGGGCAAGTAACGTCACCCCTCCACTTT. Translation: CASATGQVTSPLHF. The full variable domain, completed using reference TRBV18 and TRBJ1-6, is NAGVMQNPRHLVRRRGQEARLRCSPMKGHSHVYWYRQLPEEGLKFMVYLQKENIIDESGMPKERFSAEFPKEGPSILRIQQVVRGDSAAYFCASATGQVTSPLHFGNGTRLTVT.

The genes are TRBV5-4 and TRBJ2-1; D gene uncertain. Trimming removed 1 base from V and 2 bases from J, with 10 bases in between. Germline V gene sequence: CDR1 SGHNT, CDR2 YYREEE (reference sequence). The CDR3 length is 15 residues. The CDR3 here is CASSLKAGPYNEQFF. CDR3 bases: TGTGCCAGCAGCTTGAAGGCAGGTCCCTACAATGAGCAGTTCTTC. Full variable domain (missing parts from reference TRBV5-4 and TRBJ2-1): ETGVTQSPTHLIKTRGQQVTLRCSSQSGHNTVSWYQQALGQGPQFIFQYYREEENGRGNFPPRFSGLQFPNYSSELNVNALELDDSALYLCASSLKAGPYNEQFFGPGTRLTVL.

The CDR3 nucleotides read TGTGCCATCAGGCAGACAGGGATGAACACTGAAGCTTTCTTT. It codes for CAIRQTGMNTEAFF. The chain combines TRBV10-3 with TRBJ1-1; 7 bases are shared with TRBD1. Trimming cost V 6 bases and J 0 bases; bases outside gene matches: 4. CDR1 is ENHRY and CDR2 is SYGVKD in the germline V gene. The CDR3 sequence is 14 residues long.

The CDR3 region is CASNQLGGDWEQYF. The CDR3, as DNA: TGTGCCAGCAACCAGTTGGGCGGGGATTGGGAGCAGTACTTC. This sequence joins TRBV7-2 and TRBJ2-7, with a tentative D call TRBD2 (6 bases). Per germline, CDR1 SGHTA and CDR2 FQGNSA. V was pared by 7 bases and J by 7 bases, with 20 bases between. The CDR3 runs to 14 residues.

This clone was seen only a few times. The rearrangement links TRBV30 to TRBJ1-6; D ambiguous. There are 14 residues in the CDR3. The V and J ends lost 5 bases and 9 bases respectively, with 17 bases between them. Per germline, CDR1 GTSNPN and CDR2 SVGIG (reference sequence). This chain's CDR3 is CAWWSKRSGSPLHF. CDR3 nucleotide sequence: TGTGCCTGGTGGAGTAAACGGTCGGGTTCACCCCTCCACTTT. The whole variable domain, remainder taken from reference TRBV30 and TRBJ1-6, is SQTIHQWPATLVQPVGSPLSLECTVEGTSNPNLYWYRQAAGRGLQLLFYSVGIGQISSEVPQNLSASRPQDRQFILSSKKLLLSDSGFYLCAWWSKRSGSPLHFGNGTRLTVT.

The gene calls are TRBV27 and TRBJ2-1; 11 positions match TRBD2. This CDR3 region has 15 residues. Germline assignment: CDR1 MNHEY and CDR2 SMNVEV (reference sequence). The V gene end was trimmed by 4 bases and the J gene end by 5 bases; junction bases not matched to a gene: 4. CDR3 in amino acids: CASSYGTSGNNEQFF. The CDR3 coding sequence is TGTGCCAGCAGTTACGGGACTAGCGGTAACAATGAGCAGTTCTTC.